A single T cell receptor (beta chain) is shown here with its context. In the original processing: Nucleated cell number was recorded as an estimate derived from reference gene primer amplification. Clones were sequenced by immunoSEQ multiplex PCR, and TCRdb holds only the in-frame ones, with some missing. V and J calls and clone size are given by that table; D and trimming were obtained from the DNA. The repertoire has 200,000 to 300,000 clones, 70% to 90% of them found once; the top ten carry around 3%. This sample was included in a study of blood T cell repertoires in COVID-19. At the level of the study: T cells, B-cell-depleted T cells, or PBMCs provided the cDNA or gDNA that served as material.

This CDR3 is 15 amino acids long. V gave up 8 bases and J gave up 4 bases; unmatched junction bases: 13. Germline assignment: CDR1 MNHEY and CDR2 SMNVEV (reference sequence). Participants were aged about 18 to 100 years, lived in about 26 US areas, and enrolled virtually. Cohort assignment relied on participant-reported clinical history. The sequencing input was PBMCs or T cells enriched from blood (not recorded which). The sequence derives from a middle-aged woman with acute COVID-19. V usage is TRBV27 and J usage is TRBJ1-2, with 7 bases aligning to TRBD1. The CDR3 nucleotides read TGTGCCAGCGGGCCGATGGACAGGAGCCTCTATGGCTACACCTTC. Translating gives CASGPMDRSLYGYTF.